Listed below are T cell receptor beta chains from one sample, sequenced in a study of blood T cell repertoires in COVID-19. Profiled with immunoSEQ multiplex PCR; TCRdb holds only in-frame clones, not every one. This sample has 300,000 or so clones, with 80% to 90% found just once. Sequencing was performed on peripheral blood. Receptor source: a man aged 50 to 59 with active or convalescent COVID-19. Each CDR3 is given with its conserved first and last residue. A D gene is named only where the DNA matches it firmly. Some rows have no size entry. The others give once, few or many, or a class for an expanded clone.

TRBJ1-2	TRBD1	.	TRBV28	TGTGCCAGCAGTTCGGACAGGGAGGAAAATGGCTACACCTTC	CASSSDREENGYTF
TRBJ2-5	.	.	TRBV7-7	TGTGCTAGCAGCCCCCAGGGCTTCGACCAGTACTTC	CASSPQGFDQYF
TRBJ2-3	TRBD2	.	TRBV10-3	TGTGCCATCAGTGACCTCGGGGGGGCCGGCGATACGCAGTATTTT	CAISDLGGAGDTQYF
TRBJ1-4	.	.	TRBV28	TGTGCCAGCAGACTCATCGCAACTAATGAAAAACTGTTTTTT	CASRLIATNEKLFF
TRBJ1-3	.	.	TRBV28	TGTGCCAGCAGCTCCATCTGGGGGGACTCTGGAAACACCATATATTTT	CASSSIWGDSGNTIYF
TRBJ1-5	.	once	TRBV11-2	TGTGCCAGCAGCCCACTGAGGCGCGGGCCGGATCAGCCCCAGCATTTT	CASSPLRRGPDQPQHF
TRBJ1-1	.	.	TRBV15	TGTGCCACCAGCAGAGATATTTCAGGGGACACTGAAGCTTTCTTT	CATSRDISGDTEAFF
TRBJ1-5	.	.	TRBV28	TGTGCCAGCAGTTACCCGGATCAGCCCCAGCATTTT	CASSYPDQPQHF
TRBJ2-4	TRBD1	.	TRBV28	TGTGCCAGCAGTGGAATTCAGGGGGCGCAGAGCAAAAACATTCAGTACTTC	CASSGIQGAQSKNIQYF
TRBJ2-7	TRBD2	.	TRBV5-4	TGTGCCAGCAGCTTGGGACTAGCGAACGAGCAGTACTTC	CASSLGLANEQYF
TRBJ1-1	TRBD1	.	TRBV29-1	TGCAGCGTTCAGGGGGCGAACACTGAAGCTTTCTTT	CSVQGANTEAFF
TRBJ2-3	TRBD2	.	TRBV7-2	TGTGCCAGCAGCTTAGCGCCAGCGGGGGGCACAGATACGCAGTATTTT	CASSLAPAGGTDTQYF
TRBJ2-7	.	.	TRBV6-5	TGTGCCAGCAGTTTACAGGGTAGAGGATTGCACGAGCAGTACTTC	CASSLQGRGLHEQYF
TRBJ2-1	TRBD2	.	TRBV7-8	TGTGCCAGCAGCCAAGCCGGGACTACCTACAATGAGCAGTTCTTC	CASSQAGTTYNEQFF
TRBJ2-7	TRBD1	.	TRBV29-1	TGCAGCGTTGAAGCTGACAGGGACAGCGAGCAGTACTTC	CSVEADRDSEQYF
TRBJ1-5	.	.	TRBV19	TGTGCCAGTAGATCCTTACAGGGAGCGCAGCCCCAGCATTTT	CASRSLQGAQPQHF
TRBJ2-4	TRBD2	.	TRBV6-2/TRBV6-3	TGTGCCAGCAGTTACGGCGGGAGCTACATTCAGTACTTC	CASSYGGSYIQYF
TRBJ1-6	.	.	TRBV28	TGTGCCAGCAGTTTCTCTAATTCACCCCTCCACTTT	CASSFSNSPLHF
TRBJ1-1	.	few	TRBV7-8	TGTGCCAGCAGCAAAGGACAAAACCCAGGGGACACTGAAGCTTTCTTT	CASSKGQNPGDTEAFF
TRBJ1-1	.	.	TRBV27	TGTGCCAGCAGTAGGAGTCGCGTGGTGAGCACTGAAGCTTTCTTT	CASSRSRVVSTEAFF
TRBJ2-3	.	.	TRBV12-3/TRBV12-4	TGTGCCAGCAGTTTCGAGGGAGATACGCAGTATTTT	CASSFEGDTQYF
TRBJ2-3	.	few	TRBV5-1	TGCGCCAGCAGCCCCTGGACAGCGGAAAATACGCAGTATTTT	CASSPWTAENTQYF
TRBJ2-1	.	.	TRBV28	TGTGCCAGCAGAAGCGGGCAATACAATGAGCAGTTCTTC	CASRSGQYNEQFF
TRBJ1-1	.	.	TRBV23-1	TGCGCCAGCAGAGCGGTAGGGAGCACTGAAGCTTTCTTT	CASRAVGSTEAFF
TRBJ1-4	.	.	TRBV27	TGTGCCAGCGGGGCCCAGGGTGAAAAACTGTTTTTT	CASGAQGEKLFF
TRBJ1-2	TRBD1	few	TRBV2	TGTGCCAGCAGTGGGGGGACAGGGGCGCTATATGGCTACACCTTC	CASSGGTGALYGYTF
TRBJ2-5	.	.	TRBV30	TGTGCCTGGAGTCCTAGCCAAGAGACCCAGTACTTC	CAWSPSQETQYF
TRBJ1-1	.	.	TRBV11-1	TGTGCCAGCAGCTTAACAGTGAACACTGAAGCTTTCTTT	CASSLTVNTEAFF
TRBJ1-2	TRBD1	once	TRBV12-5	TGTGCTAGTGGCCAGGGACAGGGAAGATCTGGCTACACCTTC	CASGQGQGRSGYTF
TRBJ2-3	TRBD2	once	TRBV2	TGTGCCAGCAGTGAGAGCGGGATTAGCACAGATACGCAGTATTTT	CASSESGISTDTQYF
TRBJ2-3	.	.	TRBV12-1	TGTGCCAGCAGCTTTGCATCCCACTCCTTAGCGTCTCGAGCAGATACGCAGTATTTT	CASSFASHSLASRADTQYF
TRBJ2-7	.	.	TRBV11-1	TGTGCCAGCAGCTCCTCGCGTCAGGCTACCTACGAGCAGTACTTC	CASSSSRQATYEQYF
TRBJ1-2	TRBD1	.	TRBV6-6	TGTGCCAGCAGTCGACAACAGGGGGCAGTTAACTATGGCTACACCTTC	CASSRQQGAVNYGYTF
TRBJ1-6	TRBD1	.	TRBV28	TGTGCCAGCAAACAGGGGAGATCACCCCTCCACTTT	CASKQGRSPLHF
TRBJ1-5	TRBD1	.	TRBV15	TGTGCCACCAGCGGATCCGGGACAGGAGGTAATCAGCCCCAGCATTTT	CATSGSGTGGNQPQHF
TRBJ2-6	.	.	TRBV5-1	TGCGCCAGCAGCGCGGGACCTTCCGGGGCCAACGTCCTGACTTTC	CASSAGPSGANVLTF
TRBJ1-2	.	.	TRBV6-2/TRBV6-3	TGTGCCAGCAGTTACGGCCACAGGGATCGCTATGGCTACACCTTC	CASSYGHRDRYGYTF
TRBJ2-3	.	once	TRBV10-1	TGCGCCAGCAGTGGACAGGCAACAGATACGCAGTATTTT	CASSGQATDTQYF
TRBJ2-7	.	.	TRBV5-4	TGTGCCAGCAGTCGTAGCGGACCATACGAGCAGTACTTC	CASSRSGPYEQYF
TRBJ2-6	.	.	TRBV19	TGTGCCAGTAGTATGGACAGCCTCTCTGGGGCCAACGTCCTGACTTTC	CASSMDSLSGANVLTF
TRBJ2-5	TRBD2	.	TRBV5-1	TGCGCCAGCAGCTTGGGGGCGGGGGTAGAGACCCAGTACTTC	CASSLGAGVETQYF